What follows is one TCR beta chain and its context. Losses at the gene ends were 0 bases for V and 7 bases for J; bases not matched to a gene: 5. The germline V gene has CDR1 SGDLS and CDR2 YYNGEE. This CDR3 has 16 residues. The record originates from a study of T cell changes during pregnancy in multiple sclerosis. The protocol was immunoSEQ multiplex PCR, while the TCRdb copy is restricted to in-frame clones and leaves out a portion. The sample carries under 70,000 clones, roughly 94% recorded once. Sequences were derived from CD8+ T cells from peripheral blood mononuclear cells, sampled after pregnancy. The source is a female donor with multiple sclerosis, enrolled in a pregnancy study. The chain carries TRBV9 and TRBJ2-1; 12 nucleotides match TRBD2. CDR3 sequence reads: CASSVGLAGGENEQFF. CDR3 in DNA: TGTGCCAGCAGCGTAGGGCTAGCGGGAGGGGAGAATGAGCAGTTCTTC.